These 16 T cell receptor beta chains were all obtained from the same sample, sequenced in a study of cytomegalovirus exposure and HLA in healthy donors. Repertoires were generated with immunoSEQ multiplex PCR, while TCRdb's copy carries only in-frame clones and drops some. The sample contains roughly 300,000 clones, roughly 90% of which appear only once. The sequencing input was PBMCs. The receptors here all came from a woman aged 25 to 39 in good health and CMV-seropositive.

V is TRBV29-1 and J is TRBJ2-1; 9 bases fit TRBD2. CDR1 and CDR2 from the germline V gene are SQVTM and ANQGSEA. V dropped 4 bases and J dropped 7; count of bases not matched to a gene: 5. CDR3 length: 13 residues. The CDR3 loop is CSVGTSGWNEQFF. Here the CDR3 DNA reads TGCAGCGTTGGTACTAGCGGGTGGAATGAGCAGTTCTTC.

The chain links TRBV6-5 to TRBJ2-7; 8 bases line up with TRBD1. The CDR3 spans 13 residues. Germline CDR1 reads MNHEY; CDR2 reads SVGAGI. The trim removed 6 bases at V and 4 bases at J, leaving 5 bases unmatched. Here the CDR3 reads CASSQGQAYEQYF. CDR3 sequence (DNA): TGTGCCAGCAGCCAGGGACAGGCTTACGAGCAGTACTTC.

The J gene is TRBJ2-1, the V gene TRBV6-1; D is ambiguous. With 4 bases removed from V and 0 bases from J, the gap between germline ends came to 16 bases. The CDR3 loop spans 17 amino acids. Germline V gives CDR1 MNHNS, CDR2 SASEGT. The DNA for the CDR3 is TGTGCCAGCAGTGTCCGATCGGCCTCGAGCTCCTACAATGAGCAGTTCTTC. This gives the protein CASSVRSASSSYNEQFF.

The V and J genes are TRBV6-1 and TRBJ2-7; possibly TRBD1 or TRBD2 for D (5 bases each). The V gene lost 10 bases and the J gene lost 1 base, with 11 bases spanning the gap. Looked up from germline, CDR1 is MNHNS and CDR2 is SASEGT. The CDR3 runs to 12 residues. The CDR3 loop is CAIRDPSYEQYF. In nucleotides, the CDR3 is TGTGCCATCCGGGACCCTTCCTACGAGCAGTACTTC.

V is TRBV2 and J is TRBJ2-7; D might be TRBD1 (6 bases). V lost 7 bases to trimming and J lost 3 bases, with 22 bases between them. The CDR3 totals 16 residues. Germline V gene data show CDR1 as SNHLY and CDR2 as FYNNEI. CDR3 sequence reads: CASKFSQGVSLYEQYF. CDR3 DNA sequence: TGTGCCAGCAAATTCTCACAGGGAGTTTCCCTCTACGAGCAGTACTTC.

The chain couples TRBV6-5 to TRBJ1-4, with D possibly TRBD1 on 6 matching bases. Germline V gene sequence: CDR1 MNHEY, CDR2 SVGAGI. CDR3 length equals 14 residues. Deletions cut 7 bases from V and 8 bases from J, with 17 bases between. CDR3 protein: CASTKGGATEKLFF. CDR3 in DNA: TGTGCCAGCACCAAGGGGGGGGCTACGGAAAAACTGTTTTTT.

In this sample, this clone turned up a few times. The rearrangement links TRBV10-3 to TRBJ2-7; D gene ambiguous. CDR1 ENHRY and CDR2 SYGVKD come from the germline V gene. Trimming stripped 2 bases from V and 3 bases from J, with 8 bases between. There are 13 residues in the CDR3. The CDR3 sequence: CAISETQVYEQYF. The CDR3 DNA sequence: TGTGCCATCAGTGAGACCCAGGTCTACGAGCAGTACTTC.

The chain is built from TRBV5-6 and TRBJ2-3; no clear D. The CDR3 spans 12 residues. Trimming stripped 1 base from V and 5 bases from J, with 5 bases between. Germline assignment: CDR1 SGHDT and CDR2 YYEEEE. For the CDR3, the DNA is TGTGCCAGCAGCTTGTATGGAGATACGCAGTATTTT. This gives the protein CASSLYGDTQYF.

The chain employs TRBV6-5 and TRBJ2-1, with 11 bases that match TRBD2. CDR3 length: 14 residues. The germline CDR1 and CDR2 sequences are MNHEY and SVGAGI. Trimming took 4 bases from V and 7 from J; bases not matched to a gene: 3. This CDR3 reads CASSLAGGPNEQFF. Here the CDR3 DNA reads TGTGCCAGCAGTTTAGCGGGAGGGCCAAATGAGCAGTTCTTC.

The chain carries TRBV6-1 and TRBJ2-2; TRBD1 is a possible D gene (5 bases). With 4 bases removed from V and 4 bases from J, the gap between germline ends came to 13 bases. The CDR3 extends over 15 amino acids. CDR1 MNHNS and CDR2 SASEGT come from the germline V gene. The CDR3 sequence is CASSAPGSVTGELFF. CDR3 DNA: TGTGCCAGCAGTGCGCCAGGGTCGGTCACCGGGGAGCTGTTTTTT.

CDR3 loop: CASSSGAPGANVLTF. The CDR3 DNA reads TGTGCCAGTAGTAGCGGGGCTCCTGGGGCCAACGTCCTGACTTTC. The chain uses TRBV19 and TRBJ2-6, with D possibly TRBD2 on 6 matching bases. The CDR3 is 15 amino acids. Germline CDR1 is LNHDA and CDR2 is SQIVND (reference sequence). V shed 4 bases and J shed 2 bases, with 9 bases lying between them.

The gene calls are TRBV30 and TRBJ2-4, with D perhaps matching TRBD1 (5 bases). Germline V gives CDR1 GTSNPN, CDR2 SVGIG (reference sequence). Deletions cut 3 bases from V and 1 base from J, with 10 bases between. The CDR3 loop spans 14 amino acids. CDR3 amino acids: CAWRAGFAKNIQYF. CDR3 DNA: TGTGCCTGGAGAGCAGGGTTTGCCAAAAACATTCAGTACTTC.

The chain uses TRBV19 and TRBJ2-7, with 15 nucleotides matching TRBD2. The CDR3 has 16 residues. Germline values: CDR1 LNHDA, CDR2 SQIVND (reference sequence). V dropped 6 bases and J dropped 2; count of bases not matched to a gene: 5. The CDR3 region is CASSGLAGGPPYEQYF. CDR3 DNA: TGTGCCAGTAGCGGACTAGCGGGAGGGCCTCCCTACGAGCAGTACTTC.

The genes are TRBV28 and TRBJ2-6; no clear D. The CDR3 runs 15 residues. Per germline, CDR1 MDHEN and CDR2 SYDVKM. Trimming pared 5 bases from V and 4 bases from J, leaving 12 bases between. The CDR3: CASSPPPPGANVLTF. The CDR3 DNA reads TGTGCCAGCAGTCCCCCGCCTCCCGGGGCCAACGTCCTGACTTTC.

This clone was observed a few times. In the same sample, other DNA sequences code for this CDR3. The rearrangement uses TRBV28 and TRBJ2-7; 12 bases match TRBD2. This CDR3 comprises 14 residues. After removal of 3 bases from V and 4 bases from J, the junction contained 1 base not matched to a gene. CDR1 MDHEN and CDR2 SYDVKM come from the germline V gene. In nucleotides, the CDR3 is TGTGCCAGCAGTTTGACTAGCGGGAGTTACGAGCAGTACTTC. Translated, it gives CASSLTSGSYEQYF.

V is TRBV4-3 and J is TRBJ1-6; D might be TRBD1 (6 bases). V lost 1 base and J 10 bases, leaving 14 bases between the germline ends. Germline CDR1 reads LGHNA; CDR2 reads YSLEER. The CDR3 has 15 amino acids. CDR3 loop: CASSQGETGGSPLHF. The CDR3 nucleotides read TGCGCCAGCAGCCAAGGGGAAACCGGGGGCTCACCCCTCCACTTT.